This T cell receptor (beta chain) was recovered during a study of PD-1 blockade in classical Hodgkin lymphoma. Across the whole study: The patients were dosed with nivolumab 3 mg/kg, infused intravenously every 2 weeks. Overall study results and limits: Baseline diversity resembling that of newly diagnosed patients was seen in complete responders. By cycle point C4D1, TCR diversity had risen significantly in CD4+ cells (but not CD8+ cells). Newly diagnosed patients reportedly had lower baseline TCR diversity than healthy donors.

Specified time point: cycle 4 day 1 (C4D1), after five to seven weeks of nivolumab. Every single patient, without exception, relapsed after autologous stem cell transplantation, and brentuximab vedotin exposure varied. Applied to thawed PBMCs, magnetic negative selection was the method used to isolate CD8+ T cells. With respect to this clone: Its antigen is unidentified.

Germline-derived CDR1 and CDR2 are SNHLY and FYNNEI. Trimming shortened V by 3 bases and J by 4 bases, and 9 bases separated the two germline ends. This CDR3 is built from 13 residues. TCRdb keeps only in-frame clones here, not all; method: immunoSEQ multiplex PCR. The table records some 18,000 clones, 88% of them present only once. Specimen: CD8+ T cells from blood, collected before the fourth cycle of nivolumab. The chain employs TRBV2 and TRBJ1-2; the D is unclear. This receptor was obtained from a human donor with classical Hodgkin lymphoma. The CDR3 reads CASSDGESYGYTF. CDR3 DNA: TGTGCCAGCAGTGATGGAGAATCCTATGGCTACACCTTC.